This T cell receptor beta chain emerged from a study of metastatic and nonmetastatic thyroid tumors. Overall study context: Repertoires were compared across blood and tumor or nodule tissue from malignant and benign thyroid patients. Overall study findings and caveats: Compared with benign nodules, malignant thyroid tumors were reported to have significantly higher TCR beta diversity in both blood and tumor.

Thyroid surgery was performed in patients who had received no treatment beforehand. In its sample, this clone was seen a few times. Its antigen is currently unknown. CDR1 and CDR2 from the germline V gene are SGHTA and FQGTGA. V was clipped by 4 bases and J by 2 bases; unmatched bases: 6. This CDR3 spans 17 amino acids. Per the original data handling: Construction of a distant-metastasis classifier for papillary thyroid cancer relied on CDR3 differences across clinicopathological groups. TCRdb re-called clones from the PCR reads using MiXCR. These V and J calls originate from TCRdb's pipeline instead of the authors' own analysis. The table includes tens of thousands of clones, approximately 15% detected once.

Sequenced input: blood. The clonotype originates from a female donor with papillary thyroid cancer or a benign thyroid nodule (not recorded which). Some clones in this sample may be carry-over from other donors' samples. The V gene is TRBV7-3, the J gene TRBJ2-3; 13 bases line up with TRBD2. Here the CDR3 reads CASSSWTSGGITDTQYF. The CDR3 nucleotides are TGTGCCAGCAGCTCCTGGACTAGCGGGGGTATCACAGATACGCAGTATTTT.